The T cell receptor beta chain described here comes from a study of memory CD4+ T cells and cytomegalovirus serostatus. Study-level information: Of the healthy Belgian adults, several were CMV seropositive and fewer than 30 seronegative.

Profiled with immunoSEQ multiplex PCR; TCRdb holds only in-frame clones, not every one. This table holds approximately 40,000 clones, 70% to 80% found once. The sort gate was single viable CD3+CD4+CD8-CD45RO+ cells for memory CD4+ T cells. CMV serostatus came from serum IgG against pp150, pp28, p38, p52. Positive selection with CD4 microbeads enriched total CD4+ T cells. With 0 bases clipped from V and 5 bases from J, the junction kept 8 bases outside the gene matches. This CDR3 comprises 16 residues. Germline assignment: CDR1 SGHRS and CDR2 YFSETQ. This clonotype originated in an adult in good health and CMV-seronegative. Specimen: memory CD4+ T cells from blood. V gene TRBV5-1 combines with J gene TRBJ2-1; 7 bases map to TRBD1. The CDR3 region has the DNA TGCGCCAGCAGCTTGGAACCACAGGGGATGGACAATGAGCAGTTCTTC. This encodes CASSLEPQGMDNEQFF. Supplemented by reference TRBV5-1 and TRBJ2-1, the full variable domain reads KAGVTQTPRYLIKTRGQQVTLSCSPISGHRSVSWYQQTPGQGLQFLFEYFSETQRNKGNFPGRFSGRQFSNSRSEMNVSTLELGDSALYLCASSLEPQGMDNEQFFGPGTRLTVL.